In this sample, the clone carrying this TCR beta chain turned up many times. The antigen remains undetermined. The V and J ends lost 3 bases and 4 bases respectively, with 10 bases between them. Germline assignment: CDR1 KGHSH and CDR2 LQKENI. CDR3 length: 14 amino acids. This entry is derived from a study of T-cell reconstitution after alpha-beta-depleted transplantation in children. Study results and limitations: Reportedly, roughly two months post-transplant, alpha-beta T cells arose from several hundred expanded graft clones. T-cell numbers and diversity, one year after transplant, stemmed largely from T cells that were newly produced. Surviving recipient T cells and thymic progenitors produced the high day-60 TCRbeta diversity seen in some patients.

The TCRbeta library incorporated unique molecular identifiers. TCRdb redid the calling of the PCR reads with MiXCR, one entry per CDR3 protein. This sample carries around 600,000 distinct CDR3 sequences, roughly 23% of them seen once, and the ten largest clones take around 14%. This sequence joins TRBV18 and TRBJ1-3, with D unclear. Sequencing used PBMCs, mostly from graft donor cells, obtained 360 days after TCRalphabeta/CD19-depleted stem cell transplant. The receptor's source is a boy under two years old who had a stem cell transplant for acute myeloid leukemia, so the T cells may come from the graft donor. CDR3 in DNA: TGTGCCAGCTCACCCGACCCGGGAGGAAACACCATATATTTT. Its protein product is CASSPDPGGNTIYF. Full variable domain (missing parts from reference TRBV18 and TRBJ1-3): NAGVMQNPRHLVRRRGQEARLRCSPMKGHSHVYWYRQLPEEGLKFMVYLQKENIIDESGMPKERFSAEFPKEGPSILRIQQVVRGDSAAYFCASSPDPGGNTIYFGEGSWLTVV.